Below, 21 T cell receptor beta chains from the same sample are listed, as sequenced in a study of T cells of healthy individuals. From the 5' RACE reads, TCRdb called clonotypes with MiXCR, one entry per CDR3 protein. The table includes some 85,000 distinct CDR3 sequences, more than 4.5% detected once. The receptors were sampled from a female donor in good health.

This clonotype was recorded at least ten times. The chain recombines TRBV5-4 with TRBJ2-3, with TRBD2 identical over 10 bases. This CDR3 region has 15 residues. Germline V lookup: CDR1 SGHNT, CDR2 YYREEE (reference sequence). V was pared by 4 bases and J by 1 base, with 3 bases of the junction left unmatched. The CDR3 reads CASSPSGRGTDTQYF. The CDR3, as DNA: TGTGCCAGCAGCCCGAGCGGGAGGGGCACAGATACGCAGTATTTT.

The sample holds a few counts of this clonotype. The genes are TRBV2 and TRBJ1-1; D gene ambiguous. The V and J ends lost 11 bases and 0 bases respectively, with 19 bases between them. Germline lookup yields CDR1 SNHLY and CDR2 FYNNEI. This CDR3 is 15 amino acids long. CDR3 sequence (DNA): TGTGCCCGTATGAACAGCCACTTTTTGAACACTGAAGCTTTCTTT. Amino acids: CARMNSHFLNTEAFF.

This clonotype is a singleton in its sample. A much more abundant neighbour one base away suggests this may be a read error. The rearrangement uses TRBV7-8 and TRBJ2-1, with D uncertain. CDR1 and CDR2 (germline): SGHVS, FQNEAQ. Trimming pared 2 bases from V and 7 bases from J, leaving 15 bases between. This CDR3 contains 15 residues. CDR3: CASSLSSGPANEQFF. CDR3 DNA sequence: TGTGCCAGCAGCTTAAGTTCAGGACCTGCGAATGAGCAGTTCTTC.

The rearrangement links TRBV3-1 to TRBJ1-6, with D possibly being TRBD1 (6 bases). V gave up 2 bases and J gave up 13 bases, with 12 bases separating them. CDR1 LGHDT and CDR2 YNNKEL come from the germline V gene (reference sequence). The CDR3 consists of 13 residues. The DNA for the CDR3 is TGTGCCAGCAGCCAAACTGGGGGGGCCCCCCTCCACTTT. This sequence encodes CASSQTGGAPLHF.

This clonotype was counted ten times or more. The rearrangement joins TRBV29-1 to TRBJ1-2; no reliable D call. Germline V lookup: CDR1 SQVTM, CDR2 ANQGSEA. The V end was cut by 0 bases, the J end by 7 bases, with 18 bases between. The CDR3 length is 15 residues. DNA of the CDR3: TGCAGCGTTGAAGATCTTCGGGGTAACCCAAGTGGCTACACCTTC. Its protein product is CSVEDLRGNPSGYTF.

This clonotype was detected ten times or more. The rearrangement uses TRBV6-5 and TRBJ2-3, with TRBD1 identical over 8 bases. Germline V CDR1 and CDR2: MNHEY, SVGAGI. Unmatched junction bases numbered 3, after V lost 6 bases and J lost 1 base. This CDR3 region has 14 residues. The CDR3 reads CASRVRGRTDTQYF. The CDR3 DNA sequence: TGTGCCAGCAGGGTCAGGGGGCGCACAGATACGCAGTATTTT.

This clonotype occurred many times. The chain recombines TRBV4-3 with TRBJ1-2, with unresolved D. The CDR3 has 16 residues. V was pared by 0 bases and J by 8 bases, with 19 bases between. In germline, CDR1 is LGHNA, CDR2 YSLEER. The chain's CDR3 is CASSQDPLGSSRGYTF. CDR3 DNA sequence: TGCGCCAGCAGCCAAGATCCCCTAGGTTCGTCAAGGGGCTACACCTTC.

This clonotype was counted only a few times. The J gene is TRBJ1-5, the V gene TRBV4-1; D unclear. V was pared by 1 base and J by 3 bases, with 7 bases between. The CDR3 is 14 amino acids. Germline-derived CDR1 and CDR2 are MGHRA and YSYEKL. CDR3 protein: CASSQAQFNQPQHF. In nucleotides, the CDR3 is TGCGCCAGCAGCCAAGCACAGTTCAATCAGCCCCAGCATTTT.

This clonotype was observed a few times. The chain couples TRBV13 to TRBJ1-1; D is ambiguous. V was pared by 3 bases and J by 1 base, with 15 bases between. Germline V CDR1 and CDR2: PRHDT, FYEKMQ (reference sequence). CDR3 length: 16 residues. The CDR3 sequence is CASSFEAGGKNTEAFF. CDR3 coding DNA: TGTGCCAGCAGCTTCGAAGCCGGCGGGAAGAACACTGAAGCTTTCTTT.

This clonotype was seen a handful of times. The rearrangement joins TRBV5-6 to TRBJ2-5; TRBD2 is a possible D gene (6 bases). CDR3 length: 15 amino acids. The V gene's germline CDR1 is SGHDT and CDR2 YYEEEE. V lost 1 base to trimming and J lost 3 bases, with 13 bases between them. Here the CDR3 DNA reads TGTGCCAGCAGCTTGTATGAGGAGGGAGAAGAGACCCAGTACTTC. Protein: CASSLYEEGEETQYF.

The J gene is TRBJ2-6, the V gene TRBV7-2; D assignment may be TRBD1 or TRBD2 (6 bases each). Germline CDR1 reads SGHTA; CDR2 reads FQGNSA. Between the trimmed V and J ends, which lost 3 bases and 0 bases, there was a span of 12 bases. The CDR3 is 17 residues long. The CDR3 DNA reads TGTGCCAGCAGCTTTAACGGGGGCTACTCTGGGGCCAACGTCCTGACTTTC. As protein: CASSFNGGYSGANVLTF.

This clonotype has a count of ten or more. The gene calls are TRBV29-1 and TRBJ2-7, with TRBD1 matching over 8 bases. J was trimmed by 0 bases and V by 4 bases; bases with no gene match: 8. Germline V CDR1 and CDR2: SQVTM, ANQGSEA. CDR3 length: 15 amino acids. For the CDR3, the DNA is TGCAGCGTTGCAGACGGGACAGGAGGCTCCTACGAGCAGTACTTC. Translated: CSVADGTGGSYEQYF.

The rearrangement links TRBV6-2 or TRBV6-3 to TRBJ1-6; D remains ambiguous. Germline CDR1 reads MNHEY; CDR2 reads SVGEGT. The CDR3 is made up of 15 amino acids. Trimming cost V 5 bases and J 7 bases, with 15 bases left between them. DNA of the CDR3: TGTGCCAGCAGTGAACGGTCCTTTGAGAATTCACCCCTCCACTTT. It is translated as CASSERSFENSPLHF.

This clonotype was recorded at least ten times. The rearrangement joins TRBV4-2 to TRBJ2-3, with 7 bases fitting TRBD1. CDR3 length: 17 amino acids. V trimming: 4 bases; J trimming: 1 base; junction bases outside the gene matches: 11. Germline V gene data show CDR1 as LGHNA and CDR2 as YNFKEQ. The CDR3 bases are TGTGCCAGCAGCCCAGAGGGACAGCGCCTCGGCACAGATACGCAGTATTTT. This encodes CASSPEGQRLGTDTQYF.

V and J are TRBV29-1 and TRBJ2-7; 9 bases line up with TRBD2. V was clipped by 4 bases and J by 5 bases; unmatched bases: 12. Germline CDR1 is SQVTM and CDR2 is ANQGSEA. The CDR3 length is 15 residues. The CDR3 loop reads CSVAGAGGSLNEQYF. For the CDR3, the DNA is TGCAGCGTTGCTGGTGCGGGAGGGAGCCTTAACGAGCAGTACTTC.

This clonotype was found many times. The chain is built from TRBV28 and TRBJ1-1; a possible D gene is TRBD1 (5 bases). CDR1 is MDHEN, CDR2 SYDVKM, per germline. V gave up 2 bases and J gave up 1 base, with 11 bases separating them. The CDR3 is 15 residues long. The CDR3 sequence is CASSLPPGTNTEAFF. CDR3 coding DNA: TGTGCCAGCAGTTTACCCCCAGGGACGAACACTGAAGCTTTCTTT.

In this sample, this clonotype turned up many times. This chain links TRBV6-2 or TRBV6-3 with TRBJ2-2, with D unresolved. This CDR3 has 15 amino acids. Looked up from germline, CDR1 is MNHEY and CDR2 is SVGEGT. V lost 0 bases to trimming and J lost 4 bases, with 9 bases between them. The CDR3 nucleotides are TGTGCCAGCAGTTACTCCAGGTTTGGCACCGGGGAGCTGTTTTTT. Amino acids: CASSYSRFGTGELFF.

This chain uses TRBV7-2 with TRBJ1-4; 8 bases line up with TRBD1. The CDR3 totals 15 residues. The ends lost 7 bases at V and 0 bases at J; junction bases unmatched: 4. CDR1 is SGHTA, CDR2 FQGNSA, per germline. CDR3 nucleotides: TGTGCCAGCACAGGGGGCCTATCAACTAATGAAAAACTGTTTTTT. Its translation is CASTGGLSTNEKLFF.

This clonotype was seen many times. The V call is TRBV7-2, the J call TRBJ1-4; D not resolved. V was cut by 1 base and J by 4 bases, with 16 bases left in between. This CDR3 spans 17 amino acids. The V gene's germline CDR1 is SGHTA and CDR2 FQGNSA. The DNA of the CDR3 is TGTGCCAGCAGCTTAGAGGTTATTGAGCCGTTTAATGAAAAACTGTTTTTT. Encoded protein: CASSLEVIEPFNEKLFF.

This clonotype was counted ten times or more. The chain is built from TRBV27 and TRBJ1-3; no firm D call. Germline CDR1 is MNHEY and CDR2 is SMNVEV (reference sequence). This CDR3 contains 11 residues. CDR3 coding DNA: TGTCCCACTCAATCTGGAAACACCATATATTTT. Translated: CPTQSGNTIYF.

This clonotype was seen ten or more times. The chain joins TRBV7-8 to TRBJ2-7; D is uncertain. The CDR3 contains 14 residues. CDR1 is SGHVS, CDR2 FQNEAQ, per germline. V lost 0 bases and J 3 bases, leaving 9 bases between the germline ends. CDR3 nucleotides: TGTGCCAGCAGCTTAGCCCCGGGCCACTACGAGCAGTACTTC. It translates to CASSLAPGHYEQYF.